A single sample is the source of the 18 T cell receptor beta chains below, sequenced in a study of cytomegalovirus exposure and HLA in healthy donors. PCR used 60 Vbeta primers and 13 Jbeta primers. The method was immunoSEQ multiplex PCR; TCRdb's version includes in-frame clones alone and lacks a portion of them. The repertoire holds over 150,000 clones, with roughly 80% as singletons. Sequencing was performed on PBMCs. These receptors all stem from a human donor in good health.

This chain joins TRBV6-1 and TRBJ1-5; TRBD1 is a possible D gene (5 bases). The ends were cut back, 2 bases at V and 2 bases at J, with 10 bases in the middle. CDR3 length: 15 residues. Per germline, CDR1 MNHNS and CDR2 SASEGT. The CDR3 spells CASSEQGSGNQPQHF. DNA of the CDR3: TGTGCCAGCAGTGAACAGGGATCAGGCAATCAGCCCCAGCATTTT.

This clone occurred once. The chain recombines TRBV27 with TRBJ1-4; maybe TRBD1 (6 bases). Looked up from germline, CDR1 is MNHEY and CDR2 is SMNVEV (reference sequence). The CDR3 totals 13 residues. V shed 7 bases and J shed 8 bases, with 14 bases lying between them. The CDR3 nucleotides read TGTGCCAGCAAATTCAGGGGCCGGGAAAAACTGTTTTTT. It translates to CASKFRGREKLFF.

The chain recombines TRBV27 with TRBJ2-3; D gene unclear. Trimming cost V 5 bases and J 7 bases, with 16 bases left between them. Germline loops: CDR1 MNHEY, CDR2 SMNVEV (reference sequence). This CDR3 region has 14 residues. CDR3 bases: TGTGCCAGCAGTCGGTCACAGTGGCAGAATACGCAGTATTTT. Amino acid sequence: CASSRSQWQNTQYF.

This clone appeared a single time. The chain couples TRBV13 to TRBJ1-4, with a tentative D call TRBD1 (6 bases). In germline, CDR1 is PRHDT, CDR2 FYEKMQ (reference sequence). The CDR3 spans 13 residues. The V gene lost 10 bases and the J gene lost 6 bases, with 15 bases spanning the gap. The CDR3: CATKNGGHEKLFF. CDR3 DNA sequence: TGTGCCACCAAAAACGGGGGGCATGAAAAACTGTTTTTT.

This clone occurred once. The chain couples TRBV20-1 to TRBJ2-3, with unresolved D. This CDR3 region has 11 residues. The V end was cut by 3 bases, the J end by 5 bases, with 6 bases between. Germline CDR1 and CDR2: DFQATT and SNEGSKA (reference sequence). The CDR3 DNA reads TGCAGTGCTAGTGTCCTAGATACGCAGTATTTT. It is translated as CSASVLDTQYF.

The rearrangement uses TRBV7-2 and TRBJ1-2; D call uncertain. CDR1 is SGHTA and CDR2 is FQGNSA in the germline V gene. This CDR3 has 14 residues. Trimming removed 4 bases at V and 0 bases at J, with 9 bases between. CDR3 sequence (DNA): TGTGCCAGCAGCTCCGAGATGACTAACTATGGCTACACCTTC. This gives the protein CASSSEMTNYGYTF. Supplemented by reference TRBV7-2 and TRBJ1-2, the full variable domain reads GAGVSQSPSNKVTEKGKDVELRCDPISGHTALYWYRQSLGQGLEFLIYFQGNSAPDKSGLPSDRFSAERTGGSVSTLTIQRTQQEDSAVYLCASSSEMTNYGYTFGSGTRLTVV.

The J gene is TRBJ2-2, the V gene TRBV9, with D perhaps TRBD2 (6 bases). Trimming removed 0 bases at V and 5 bases at J, with 14 bases between. CDR1 is SGDLS, CDR2 YYNGEE, per germline. This CDR3 comprises 16 residues. The DNA of the CDR3 is TGTGCCAGCAGCGTAGGTTTAGGGGCGGGGACCGGGGAGCTGTTTTTT. As protein: CASSVGLGAGTGELFF.

This chain uses TRBV7-2 with TRBJ2-1; 10 bases match TRBD2. Germline V lookup: CDR1 SGHTA, CDR2 FQGNSA. The CDR3 is 12 amino acids. J lost 9 bases, V lost 6 bases, and 2 bases had no gene match. The CDR3 DNA reads as TGTGCCAGCAGACGACTAGCGGGTGAGCAGTTCTTC. Translated: CASRRLAGEQFF.

This clone was counted only a few times. The chain couples TRBV27 to TRBJ2-3; maybe TRBD2 (5 bases). The V gene's germline CDR1 is MNHEY and CDR2 SMNVEV (reference sequence). The CDR3 length is 15 residues. The germline V and J ends were trimmed by 6 bases and 0 bases, with 13 bases remaining between them. The CDR3 protein is CASSLSVTSTDTQYF. CDR3 bases: TGTGCCAGCAGCCTTAGCGTAACTAGCACAGATACGCAGTATTTT.

V gene TRBV11-3 combines with J gene TRBJ2-1; tentatively, D is TRBD2 (5 bases). Between the trimmed V and J ends, which lost 3 bases and 5 bases, there was a span of 17 bases. CDR1 is SGHNT, CDR2 YENEEA, per germline. The CDR3 sequence is 16 residues long. The CDR3 bases are TGTGCCAGCAGCTTTGATCGGGGTTACGTCAACAATGAGCAGTTCTTC. Translated, it gives CASSFDRGYVNNEQFF.

This rearrangement joins TRBV4-3 to TRBJ2-1; TRBD2 matches 12 bases. This CDR3 region has 14 residues. Germline assignment: CDR1 LGHNA and CDR2 YSLEER. V shed 3 bases, J shed 9 bases, and the junction held 3 bases outside the gene matches. In DNA, the CDR3 is TGCGCCAGCAGCCATGTACTAGCGGGGGGTGAGCAGTTCTTC. It yields the protein CASSHVLAGGEQFF.

In nucleotides, the CDR3 is TGTGCCAGCGCACAGGGGGTAGCTAACTATGGCTACACCTTC. It encodes CASAQGVANYGYTF. V is TRBV7-9 and J is TRBJ1-2, with 8 nucleotides matching TRBD1. There are 14 residues in the CDR3. Germline assignment: CDR1 SEHNR and CDR2 FQNEAQ (reference sequence). The V and J ends lost 8 bases and 0 bases, in that order; junction bases with no gene match: 5.

This chain uses TRBV13 with TRBJ2-5, with TRBD1 identical over 8 bases. The CDR3 is 15 residues long. In germline, CDR1 is PRHDT, CDR2 FYEKMQ (reference sequence). Trimming cost V 5 bases and J 6 bases; bases outside gene matches: 11. DNA for the CDR3: TGTGCCAGCAGCATGGGGGCAGGGGGCAAAAAGACCCAGTACTTC. Translated, it gives CASSMGAGGKKTQYF. Looking up the rest from reference TRBV13 and TRBJ2-5 gives the full variable domain: AAGVIQSPRHLIKEKRETATLKCYPIPRHDTVYWYQQGPGQDPQFLISFYEKMQSDKGSIPDRFSAQQFSDYHSELNMSSLELGDSALYFCASSMGAGGKKTQYFGPGTRLLVL.

The rearrangement uses TRBV29-1 and TRBJ1-4; possible D gene TRBD1, 5 bases. Trimming left V 4 bases short and J 7 bases short, with 16 bases between. The CDR3 extends over 14 amino acids. Germline-derived CDR1 and CDR2 are SQVTM and ANQGSEA. The CDR3 here is CSVGAGGYSEKLFF. CDR3 DNA sequence: TGCAGCGTTGGGGCGGGGGGGTACAGTGAAAAACTGTTTTTT.

The chain uses TRBV9 and TRBJ2-4; TRBD2 matches at 8 bases. Germline V gives CDR1 SGDLS, CDR2 YYNGEE. Trimming at V came to 1 base and at J to 7 bases, leaving 4 bases not matched to a gene. This CDR3 has 14 amino acids. The CDR3 sequence: CASSVTASGNIQYF. Here the CDR3 DNA reads TGTGCCAGCAGCGTAACGGCTAGCGGGAACATTCAGTACTTC.

V gene TRBV7-2 combines with J gene TRBJ2-1; the match to TRBD2 covers 9 bases. This CDR3 spans 15 amino acids. The V gene's germline CDR1 is SGHTA and CDR2 FQGNSA. V shed 5 bases, J shed 7 bases, and the junction held 9 bases outside the gene matches. The CDR3 DNA reads TGTGCCAGCAGCCATAGGACTAGCGTTGGGAATGAGCAGTTCTTC. Its protein product is CASSHRTSVGNEQFF.

The V gene is TRBV19, the J gene TRBJ1-1; possibly TRBD1 for D (6 bases). Germline V lookup: CDR1 LNHDA, CDR2 SQIVND (reference sequence). Between the trimmed V and J ends, which lost 5 bases and 1 base, there was a span of 14 bases. This CDR3 contains 15 residues. CDR3 sequence reads: CASSLPTGKNTEAFF. CDR3 nucleotides: TGTGCCAGTAGTTTACCAACAGGGAAGAACACTGAAGCTTTCTTT.

The chain links TRBV10-2 to TRBJ2-7, with a tentative D call TRBD1 (5 bases). CDR1 and CDR2 (germline): WSHSY, SAAADI. This CDR3 region has 13 residues. Between the trimmed V and J ends, which lost 10 bases and 0 bases, there was a span of 13 bases. The CDR3: CATADTSSYEQYF. For the CDR3, the DNA is TGCGCCACCGCGGACACGAGCTCCTACGAGCAGTACTTC.